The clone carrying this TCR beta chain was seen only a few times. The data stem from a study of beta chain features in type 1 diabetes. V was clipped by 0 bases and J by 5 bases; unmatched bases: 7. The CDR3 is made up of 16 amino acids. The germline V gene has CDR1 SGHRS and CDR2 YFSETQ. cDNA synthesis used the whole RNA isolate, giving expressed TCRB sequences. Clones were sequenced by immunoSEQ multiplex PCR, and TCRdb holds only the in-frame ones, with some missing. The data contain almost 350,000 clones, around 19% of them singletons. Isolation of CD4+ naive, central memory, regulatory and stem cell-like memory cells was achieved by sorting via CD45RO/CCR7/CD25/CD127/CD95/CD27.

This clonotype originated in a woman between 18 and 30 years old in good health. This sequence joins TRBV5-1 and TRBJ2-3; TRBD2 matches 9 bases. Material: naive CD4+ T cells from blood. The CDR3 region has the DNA TGCGCCAGCAGCTTGGAAGGCGGGGGGGCCAAAGATACGCAGTATTTT. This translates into CASSLEGGGAKDTQYF.